This T cell receptor (beta chain) was identified during a study of post-analysis software for immune sequencing data. For this clonotype: Its antigen is unidentified.

The CDR3 consists of 15 residues. V was clipped by 2 bases and J by 7 bases, with 17 bases between them. Germline lookup yields CDR1 MNHEY and CDR2 SVGAGI. Tagging with unique molecular identifiers was a feature of the TCR beta cDNA libraries. cDNA molecules numbering about 480,000 came from around 0.96 to 9.9 million T cells. In TCRdb, the PCR reads were re-called with MiXCR into one record per CDR3 protein. The sample lists over 700,000 distinct CDR3 sequences; 25% to 30% were seen once. Notes on the study in general: Comparison of patients with controls showed five TRBV segments more frequent in patients, TRBV5-6, TRBV5-1 and TRBV20-1 among them.

Sequenced input: blood. The chain recombines TRBV6-5 with TRBJ1-2, with a weak D call TRBD1 (5 bases). The origin of this receptor is a girl under 18 with multiple sclerosis. In DNA, the CDR3 is TGTGCCAGCAGTTACCGGGCAGGGAGGTCAGCTGGCTACACCTTC. Its protein product is CASSYRAGRSAGYTF.